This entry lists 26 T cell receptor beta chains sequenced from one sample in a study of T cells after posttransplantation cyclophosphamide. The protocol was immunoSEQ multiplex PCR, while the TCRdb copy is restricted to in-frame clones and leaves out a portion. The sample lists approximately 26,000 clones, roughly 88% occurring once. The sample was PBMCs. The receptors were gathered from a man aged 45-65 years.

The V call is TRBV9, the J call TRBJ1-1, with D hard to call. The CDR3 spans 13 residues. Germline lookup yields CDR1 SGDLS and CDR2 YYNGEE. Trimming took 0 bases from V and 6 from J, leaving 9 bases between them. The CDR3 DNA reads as TGTGCCAGCAGCGTAGGGTGGCAATCTGAAGCTTTCTTT. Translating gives CASSVGWQSEAFF.

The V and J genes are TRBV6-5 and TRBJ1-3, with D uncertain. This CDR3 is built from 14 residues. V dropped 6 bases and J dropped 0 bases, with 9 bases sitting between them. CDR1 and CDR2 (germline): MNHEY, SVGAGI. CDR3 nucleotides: TGTGCCAGCAGAGACCGGGGCTCTGGAAACACCATATATTTT. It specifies CASRDRGSGNTIYF.

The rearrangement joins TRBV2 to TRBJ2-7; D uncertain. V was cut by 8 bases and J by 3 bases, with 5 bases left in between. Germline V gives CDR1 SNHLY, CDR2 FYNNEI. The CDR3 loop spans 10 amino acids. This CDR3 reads CASGHYEQYF. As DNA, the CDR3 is TGTGCCAGCGGGCACTACGAGCAGTACTTC.

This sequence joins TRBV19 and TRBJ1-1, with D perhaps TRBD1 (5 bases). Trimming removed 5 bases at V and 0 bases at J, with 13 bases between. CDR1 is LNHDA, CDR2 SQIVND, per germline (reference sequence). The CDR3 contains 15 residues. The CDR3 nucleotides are TGTGCCAGTAGTCTCCAGACAGCCATGAACACTGAAGCTTTCTTT. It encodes CASSLQTAMNTEAFF.

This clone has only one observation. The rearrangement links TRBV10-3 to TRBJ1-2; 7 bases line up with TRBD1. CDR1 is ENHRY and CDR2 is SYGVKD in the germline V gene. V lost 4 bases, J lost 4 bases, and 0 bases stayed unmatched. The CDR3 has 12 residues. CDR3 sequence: CAISGDSYGYTF. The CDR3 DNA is TGTGCCATCAGTGGGGACAGCTATGGCTACACCTTC.

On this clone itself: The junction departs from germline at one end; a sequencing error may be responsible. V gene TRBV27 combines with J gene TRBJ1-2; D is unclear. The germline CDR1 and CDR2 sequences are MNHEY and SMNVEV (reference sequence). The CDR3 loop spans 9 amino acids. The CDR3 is CASSSSTDF. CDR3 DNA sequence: TGTGCCAGCAGTTCATCCACTGACTTC.

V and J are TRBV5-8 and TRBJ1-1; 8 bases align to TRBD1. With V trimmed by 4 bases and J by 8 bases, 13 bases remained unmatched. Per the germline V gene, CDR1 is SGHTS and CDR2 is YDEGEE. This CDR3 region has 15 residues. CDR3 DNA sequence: TGTGCCAGCAGCATGTCCCATGACAGGGGTTTCGAAGCTTTCTTT. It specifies CASSMSHDRGFEAFF.

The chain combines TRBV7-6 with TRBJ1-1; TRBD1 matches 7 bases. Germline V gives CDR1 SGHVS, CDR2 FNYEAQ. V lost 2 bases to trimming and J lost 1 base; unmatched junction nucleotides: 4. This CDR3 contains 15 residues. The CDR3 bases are TGTGCCAGCAGCTTATACGAGGGGGCGAACACTGAAGCTTTCTTT. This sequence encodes CASSLYEGANTEAFF.

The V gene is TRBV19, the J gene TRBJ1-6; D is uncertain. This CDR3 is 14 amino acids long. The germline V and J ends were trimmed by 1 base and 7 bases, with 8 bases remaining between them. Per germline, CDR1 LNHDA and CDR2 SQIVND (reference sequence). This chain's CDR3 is CASSIGLQNSPLHF. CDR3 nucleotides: TGTGCCAGTAGTATAGGGCTGCAGAATTCACCCCTCCACTTT.

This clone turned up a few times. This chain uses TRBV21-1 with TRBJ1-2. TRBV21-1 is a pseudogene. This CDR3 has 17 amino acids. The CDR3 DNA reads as TGTGCCAGCAGCCAATGTTACGCGGGACCCCGTTACGAAGGCTACACCTTC. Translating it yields CASSQCYAGPRYEGYTF.

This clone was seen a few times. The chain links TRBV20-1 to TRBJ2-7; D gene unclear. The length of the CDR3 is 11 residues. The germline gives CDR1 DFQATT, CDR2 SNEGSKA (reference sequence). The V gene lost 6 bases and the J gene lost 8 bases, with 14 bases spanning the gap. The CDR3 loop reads CSATPSSQQYF. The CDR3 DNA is TGCAGTGCCACACCTTCAAGTCAGCAGTACTTC.

DNA of the CDR3: TGCGCCAGCAGCTCAGCGGGACGCCACACAGATACGCAGTATTTT. Encoded protein: CASSSAGRHTDTQYF. This chain joins TRBV5-1 and TRBJ2-3, with 7 nucleotides matching TRBD2. With 3 bases clipped from V and 2 bases from J, the junction kept 6 bases outside the gene matches. The CDR3 spans 15 residues. Germline V gene data show CDR1 as SGHRS and CDR2 as YFSETQ.

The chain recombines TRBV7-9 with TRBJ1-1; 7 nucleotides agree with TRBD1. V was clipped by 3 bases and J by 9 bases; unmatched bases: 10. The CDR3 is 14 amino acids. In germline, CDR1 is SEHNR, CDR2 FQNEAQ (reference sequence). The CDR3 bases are TGTGCCAGCAGCTTCCGACCCCAGGGGGAGCAAGCTTTCTTT. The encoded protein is CASSFRPQGEQAFF.

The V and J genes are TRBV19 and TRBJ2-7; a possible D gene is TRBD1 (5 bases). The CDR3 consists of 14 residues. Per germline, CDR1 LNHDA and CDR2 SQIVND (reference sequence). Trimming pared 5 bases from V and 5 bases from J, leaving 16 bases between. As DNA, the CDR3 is TGTGCCAGTAGTGTATTCAGGGCTGCGGACGAGCAGTACTTC. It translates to CASSVFRAADEQYF.

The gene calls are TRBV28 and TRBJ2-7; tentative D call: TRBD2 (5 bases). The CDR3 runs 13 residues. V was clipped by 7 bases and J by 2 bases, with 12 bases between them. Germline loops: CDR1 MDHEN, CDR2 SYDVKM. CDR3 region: CASIEGRTYEQYF. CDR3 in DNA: TGTGCCAGCATCGAGGGAAGAACCTACGAGCAGTACTTC.

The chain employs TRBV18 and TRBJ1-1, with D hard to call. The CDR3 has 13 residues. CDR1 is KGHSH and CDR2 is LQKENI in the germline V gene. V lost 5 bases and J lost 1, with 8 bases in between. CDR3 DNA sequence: TGTGCCAGCTCAGCTAAAGAGAACACTGAAGCTTTCTTT. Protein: CASSAKENTEAFF.

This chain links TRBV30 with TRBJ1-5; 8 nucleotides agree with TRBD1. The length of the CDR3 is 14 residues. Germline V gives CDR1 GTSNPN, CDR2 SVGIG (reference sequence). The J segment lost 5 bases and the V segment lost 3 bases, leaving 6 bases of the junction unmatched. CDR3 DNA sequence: TGTGCCTGGAGCCTCGGACAGGGTCATCAGCCCCAGCATTTT. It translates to CAWSLGQGHQPQHF.

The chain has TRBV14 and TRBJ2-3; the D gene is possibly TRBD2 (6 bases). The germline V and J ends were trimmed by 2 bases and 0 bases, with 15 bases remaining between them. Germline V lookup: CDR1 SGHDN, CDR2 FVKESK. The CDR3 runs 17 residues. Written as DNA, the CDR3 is TGTGCCAGCAGCCAACGATCGGGACTGGGTAGCACAGATACGCAGTATTTT. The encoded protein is CASSQRSGLGSTDTQYF.

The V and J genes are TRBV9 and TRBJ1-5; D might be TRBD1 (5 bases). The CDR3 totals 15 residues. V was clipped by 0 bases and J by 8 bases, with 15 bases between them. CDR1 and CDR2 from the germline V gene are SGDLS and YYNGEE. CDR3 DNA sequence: TGTGCCAGCAGCGTAGGGGCGGGGGGAGCGGAGCCCCAGCATTTT. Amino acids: CASSVGAGGAEPQHF.

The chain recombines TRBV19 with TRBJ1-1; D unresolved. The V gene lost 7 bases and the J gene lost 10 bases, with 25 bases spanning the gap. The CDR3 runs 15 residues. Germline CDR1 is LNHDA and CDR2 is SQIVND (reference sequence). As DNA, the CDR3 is TGTGCCAGTACCCCGGGTCCTGCAAAGCCCACCCGAGCTTTCTTT. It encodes CASTPGPAKPTRAFF.

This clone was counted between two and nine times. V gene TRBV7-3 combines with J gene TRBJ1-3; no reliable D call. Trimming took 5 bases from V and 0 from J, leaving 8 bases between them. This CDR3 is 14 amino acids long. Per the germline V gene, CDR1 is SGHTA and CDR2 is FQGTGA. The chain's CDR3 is CASSPDNSGNTIYF. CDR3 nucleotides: TGTGCCAGCAGCCCCGACAACTCTGGAAACACCATATATTTT.

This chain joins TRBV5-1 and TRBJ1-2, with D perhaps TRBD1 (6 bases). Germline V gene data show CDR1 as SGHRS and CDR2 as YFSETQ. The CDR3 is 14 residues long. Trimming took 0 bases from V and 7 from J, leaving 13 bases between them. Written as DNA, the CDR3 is TGCGCCAGCAGCTTGGACCGGGGGGCGGGTGGCTACACCTTC. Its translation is CASSLDRGAGGYTF.

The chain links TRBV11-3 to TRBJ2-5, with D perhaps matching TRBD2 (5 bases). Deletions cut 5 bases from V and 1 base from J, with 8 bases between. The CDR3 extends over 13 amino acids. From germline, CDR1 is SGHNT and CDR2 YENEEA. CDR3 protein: CASSRTSQETQYF. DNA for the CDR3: TGTGCCAGCAGCCGGACTTCCCAAGAGACCCAGTACTTC.

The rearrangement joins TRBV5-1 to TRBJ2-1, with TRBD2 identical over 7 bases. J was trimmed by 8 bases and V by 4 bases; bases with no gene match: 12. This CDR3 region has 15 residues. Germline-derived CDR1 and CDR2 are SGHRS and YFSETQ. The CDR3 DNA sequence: TGCGCCAGCAGCGAGACTAGCATCGTCGGGGATGAGCAGTTCTTC. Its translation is CASSETSIVGDEQFF.

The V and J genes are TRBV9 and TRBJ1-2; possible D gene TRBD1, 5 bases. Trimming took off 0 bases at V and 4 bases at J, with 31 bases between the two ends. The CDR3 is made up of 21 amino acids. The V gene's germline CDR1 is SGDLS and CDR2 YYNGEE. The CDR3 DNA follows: TGTGCCAGCAGCGTAGAGCTTATAAAGATAGGGGTACCCTCGTCGAGCTATGGCTACACCTTC. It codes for CASSVELIKIGVPSSSYGYTF. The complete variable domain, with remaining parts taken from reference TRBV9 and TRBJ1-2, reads DSGVTQTPKHLITATGQRVTLRCSPRSGDLSVYWYQQSLDQGLQFLIQYYNGEERAKGNILERFSAQQFPDLHSELNLSSLELGDSALYFCASSVELIKIGVPSSSYGYTFGSGTRLTVV.

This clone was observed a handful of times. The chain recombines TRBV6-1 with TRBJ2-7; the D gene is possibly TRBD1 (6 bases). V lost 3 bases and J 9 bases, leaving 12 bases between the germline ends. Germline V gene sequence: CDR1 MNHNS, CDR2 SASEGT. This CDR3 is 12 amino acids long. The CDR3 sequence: CASSESQGLQYF. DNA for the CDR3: TGTGCCAGCAGTGAGTCACAGGGATTGCAGTACTTC.